These T cell receptor beta chains were read from a single sample in a study of CD8+CD57+ T cells in acquired aplastic anemia. TCRdb analysed the reads with MiXCR anew, one entry per CDR3 protein. The sample lists approximately 58,000 distinct CDR3 sequences, just over 55% occurring once. Sequencing was carried out using sorted CD4+, CD8+, or CD8+CD57+ T cells (not recorded which) from PBMCs. The receptors here all came from a human donor with aplastic anemia. The CDR3 runs from the conserved cysteine through the conserved F or W. The D gene is left open where the match is weak. Clone size is shown for a subset of rows, as once, few, many or a class of expanded clone.

V,D,J,size,length,DNA,CDR3
TRBV11-1,TRBD2,TRBJ2-3,many,18,TGTGCCAGCAGCCGCGGGACTAGCGGGGGGGAGGGCACAGATACGCAGTATTTT,CASSRGTSGGEGTDTQYF
TRBV7-9,-,TRBJ2-7,-,13,TGTGCCAGCAGCCCCAGCGGCACTTTCGAGCAGTACTTC,CASSPSGTFEQYF
TRBV15,-,TRBJ1-5,-,13,TGTGCCACCAGCAGATTCAGTGGGCAGCCCCAGCATTTT,CATSRFSGQPQHF
TRBV2,TRBD1,TRBJ2-7,-,15,TGTGCCAGCAGTGAACCCGGACAGGGGGAAAACGAGCAGTACTTC,CASSEPGQGENEQYF
TRBV10-3,-,TRBJ1-1,medium-sized,15,TGTGCCATCCTTTCCCTTTTGGGTCGTGACACTGAAGCTTTCTTT,CAILSLLGRDTEAFF
TRBV10-3,TRBD2,TRBJ2-3,-,17,TGTGCCACAAAAGCACTTGGCGGGGGGGATGCGACAGATACGCAGTATTTT,CATKALGGGDATDTQYF
TRBV19,-,TRBJ2-1,-,14,TGTGCCAGCAACCCTAGCGTTTCCTACAATGGGCAGTTCTTC,CASNPSVSYNGQFF
TRBV7-6,-,TRBJ2-3,-,14,TGTGCCAGCAGCTTAGCGCCTAGCGCAGATACGCAGTATTTT,CASSLAPSADTQYF
TRBV2,-,TRBJ1-1,many,10,TGTGCCAGCAGGGGTCGCTGGGCTTTCTTT,CASRGRWAFF
TRBV24-1,-,TRBJ2-6,-,17,TGTGCCACCAGTGATTCCACCCCGATCTCTGGGGCCAACGTCCTGACTTTC,CATSDSTPISGANVLTF